The rows below give T cell receptor beta chains drawn from one sample of a study of cytomegalovirus exposure and HLA in healthy donors. Profiled with immunoSEQ multiplex PCR; TCRdb holds only in-frame clones, not every one. This table holds 130,000 or so clones, 75% to 80% found once. The material sequenced was PBMCs. The origin of the receptors is a woman between 40 and 50 years old in good health and CMV-seronegative. CDR3s include the opening cysteine and the closing phenylalanine or tryptophan. A D gene is named only where the DNA matches it firmly. The listing skips clone size in some rows; elsewhere it reads once, few, many or a size class.

j_call | d_call | v_call | clone_size | cdr3_nt | cdr3_aa
TRBJ2-3 | TRBD1 | TRBV27 | NA | TGTGCCAGCAACCGGGACAGGGACACAGATACGCAGTATTTT | CASNRDRDTDTQYF
TRBJ1-2 | NA | TRBV28 | few | TGTGCCAGCATCCCCGGCGGGGGGTCCTATGGCTACACCTTC | CASIPGGGSYGYTF
TRBJ2-7 | NA | TRBV5-5 | NA | TGTGCCAGCAGCTTGGGCGGTTACGAGCAGTACTTC | CASSLGGYEQYF
TRBJ2-1 | TRBD1 | TRBV6-5 | NA | TGTGCCAGCAGCCCCCACTTGACAGGGGCCAATGAGCAGTTCTTC | CASSPHLTGANEQFF
TRBJ2-7 | TRBD2 | TRBV10-3 | NA | TGTGCCATCAGGTCCGGGACTAGCGCGAACGAGCAGTACTTC | CAIRSGTSANEQYF
TRBJ2-1 | TRBD2 | TRBV27 | NA | TGTACCAGCAGCCTGGGGGGGATGAATGAGCAGTTCTTC | CTSSLGGMNEQFF
TRBJ1-1 | TRBD1 | TRBV28 | few | TGTGCCAGCGCCCCCTCCGGACAGGTCTTTGAAGCTTTCTTT | CASAPSGQVFEAFF
TRBJ2-3 | NA | TRBV6-5 | NA | TGTGCCAGCAGTTACTCGACGCCAGGGGGGCCGGTTACGCAGTATTTT | CASSYSTPGGPVTQYF
TRBJ2-4 | NA | TRBV29-1 | NA | TGCAGCGTTGTGATCCCGGGGCGGAGGGGCATTCAGTACTTC | CSVVIPGRRGIQYF
TRBJ2-5 | NA | TRBV9 | NA | TGTGCCAGCAGCGTAACCCAAGGGGCGGAGACCCAGTACTTC | CASSVTQGAETQYF
TRBJ2-1 | TRBD2 | TRBV5-1 | NA | TGCGCCAGCAGCTTGGTTAGCGGGAGCGACAATGAGCAGTTCTTC | CASSLVSGSDNEQFF
TRBJ2-5 | TRBD1 | TRBV5-1 | NA | TGCGCCAGCAGCCCGGGACAGATCCAAGAGACCCAGTACTTC | CASSPGQIQETQYF
TRBJ2-7 | NA | TRBV4-1 | NA | TGCGCCAGCAGCCTCCACGGACAGTACTATGAGCAGTACTTC | CASSLHGQYYEQYF
TRBJ2-3 | TRBD1 | TRBV14 | NA | TGTGCCAGCAGCCCTCGACAGGGGTTAAAGGCAGATACGCAGTATTTT | CASSPRQGLKADTQYF
TRBJ2-7 | TRBD1 | TRBV5-6 | NA | TGTGCCAGCAGCTCTCGACAGGGCACCTACGAGCAGTACTTC | CASSSRQGTYEQYF
TRBJ1-1 | NA | TRBV7-9 | NA | TGTGCCAGCAGCCATCGACAGCTGAACACTGAAGCTTTCTTT | CASSHRQLNTEAFF
TRBJ1-1 | NA | TRBV7-9 | NA | TGTGCCAGCAGCTTTGGGGCGTTAAGAACTGAAGCTTTCTTT | CASSFGALRTEAFF
TRBJ1-4 | NA | TRBV19 | few | TGTGCCACCCAGGGCCATACAGGGCTTGAAAAACTGTTTTTT | CATQGHTGLEKLFF
TRBJ2-7 | TRBD2 | TRBV15 | few | TGTGCCACCAGCAGAGATCGAGCGGGAGTTTCCGTGGGGCAGTACTTC | CATSRDRAGVSVGQYF
TRBJ1-1 | TRBD1 | TRBV2 | NA | TGTGCCAGCAGTGACCATGGGACAGTGAACACTGAAGCTTTCTTT | CASSDHGTVNTEAFF
TRBJ2-5 | NA | TRBV5-1 | NA | TGCGCCAGCAGCTTTGGCTACCAAGAGACCCAGTACTTC | CASSFGYQETQYF
TRBJ2-1 | TRBD1 | TRBV6-1 | NA | TGTGCCAGCAGTCCAGGGGGCCGCGAGCAGTTCTTC | CASSPGGREQFF
TRBJ2-7 | NA | TRBV5-4 | NA | TGTGCCAGCAGCTTTGACCCTGGAGGCTACGAGCAGTACTTC | CASSFDPGGYEQYF
TRBJ2-5 | TRBD2 | TRBV10-2 | NA | TGCGCCACCCGGGAGGGACTAGCGGGAGTGGAGACCCAGTACTTC | CATREGLAGVETQYF